The sequence of this TCR beta chain was determined in a study of T-cell memory formation after mild COVID-19. This clonotype showed up just a few times. One entry per CDR3 protein results from TCRdb running MiXCR on the 5' RACE reads. Here the sample spans 400,000 to 550,000 distinct CDR3 sequences, more than 20% being singletons. The clonotype comes from an adult woman who had mild COVID-19 (a few samples of this study predate the infection). Cell type and time point are not known. Material for sequencing was PBMCs or a T cell subset sorted from them (not recorded which).

CDR3 nucleotide sequence: TGTGCCATCAGTCGGGCGGGAGAGGAAGAGACCCAGTACTTC. It yields the protein CAISRAGEEETQYF. This chain joins TRBV10-3 and TRBJ2-5; 7 bases align to TRBD2. J gave up 3 bases and V 5 bases, and 6 bases lay outside the gene matches. The germline gives CDR1 ENHRY, CDR2 SYGVKD. The CDR3 is 14 residues long.